This T cell receptor (beta chain) originates from a study of T cell responses to AZD1222 COVID-19 vaccine. With regard to this clone: Its matching antigen is unknown.

The assay was immunoSEQ multiplex PCR, and TCRdb's table has in-frame clones only and misses some. Counted here are 66,000 or so clones, approximately 79% occurring once; the ten biggest clones make up 23%. General observations from the study: Elevations in Spike-specific TCR breadth and depth followed administration of two AZD1222 doses. Seropositive status at baseline applied to only five or six AZD1222 recipients. Donors were mostly white British, more females; clonal diversity possibly underestimated.

The TCR originated in an adult in good health. This specimen was peripheral blood, taken on day 0 of MenACWY control vaccination.

CDR3 in amino acids: CASSDPESSYNEQFF. The CDR3 region has the DNA TGTGCCAGCAGCGACCCGGAGAGCTCCTACAATGAGCAGTTCTTC. V usage is TRBV25-1 and J usage is TRBJ2-1; D gene ambiguous. The germline V and J ends were trimmed by 6 bases and 0 bases, with 12 bases remaining between them. The CDR3 runs 15 residues. Germline values: CDR1 MGHDK, CDR2 SYGVNS.